This entry lists 2 T cell receptor beta chains sequenced from one sample in a study of cytomegalovirus exposure and HLA in healthy donors. The study ran its PCR with 60 Vbeta and 13 Jbeta primers. TCRdb keeps only in-frame clones here, not all; method: immunoSEQ multiplex PCR. The table lists 200,000 to 250,000 clones, about 80% of them singletons. Sequenced: PBMCs. These receptors all stem from a man aged 18 to 30 in good health and CMV-seronegative.

The J gene is TRBJ1-1, the V gene TRBV4-2, with a weak D call TRBD1 (5 bases). CDR1 is LGHNA, CDR2 YNFKEQ, per germline. Trimming removed 0 bases from V and 3 bases from J, with 8 bases in between. This CDR3 is built from 14 residues. The CDR3, as DNA: TGTGCCAGCAGCCAAGACAGGGTCCACACTGAAGCTTTCTTT. Translation gives CASSQDRVHTEAFF.

The V gene is TRBV20-1, the J gene TRBJ1-2; D ambiguous. Germline loops: CDR1 DFQATT, CDR2 SNEGSKA (reference sequence). The CDR3 contains 11 residues. Trimming left V 6 bases short and J 6 bases short, with 11 bases between. Here the CDR3 reads CSAEGTDGYTF. Here the CDR3 DNA reads TGCAGTGCCGAGGGTACAGATGGCTACACCTTC.